A single sample gave rise to the 15 T cell receptor beta chains below, sequenced in a study of low-dose radiotherapy and immunotherapy resistance in tumors. cDNA synthesis used a TRAV/TRBV-specific primer set for both chains. The authors amplified TCRs for 20 to 25 PCR cycles with a constant-region primer and a V-primer adapter. TCRdb reprocessed the reads with MiXCR, giving one entry per CDR3 protein. The sample shows 85,000 to 95,000 distinct CDR3 sequences, 8% to 10% of them seen only once. Described time point: before trial treatment. The input for sequencing was PBMCs, taken before treatment. These receptors all stem from a male donor with prostate cancer.

This clonotype was picked up a small number of times. A far bigger clonotype differs at one base, so this is likely a read error. The chain links TRBV2 to TRBJ2-7; D is unclear. The germline V gene encodes CDR1 SNHLY and CDR2 FYNNEI. V lost 7 bases and J lost 7, with 17 bases in between. This CDR3 is built from 13 residues. The CDR3 DNA is TGTGCCAGCAACGAAGAACTCTACAATGAGCAGTACTTC. Protein product: CASNEELYNEQYF.

This clonotype occurred many times. This chain links TRBV20-1 with TRBJ2-1; D is uncertain. Germline assignment: CDR1 DFQATT and CDR2 SNEGSKA (reference sequence). The CDR3 contains 10 residues. Trimming removed 3 bases from V and 15 bases from J, with 12 bases in between. The chain's CDR3 is CSASNPPRFF. In nucleotides, the CDR3 is TGCAGTGCTAGCAATCCCCCCAGGTTCTTC.

To note about this clonotype: With a far larger clone one base away, a read error is the likely cause. V is TRBV13 and J is TRBJ2-2; D call uncertain. The V gene lost 2 bases and the J gene lost 0 bases, with 7 bases spanning the gap. CDR1 PRHDT and CDR2 FYEKMQ come from the germline V gene (reference sequence). CDR3 length: 15 amino acids. The CDR3 loop reads CASSLQLANTGELFF. DNA for the CDR3: TGTGCCAGCAGCTTACAGCTCGCGAACACCGGGGAGCTGTTTTTT.

This clonotype was seen many times. The CDR3 sequence is CASSQAQAATEAFF. The CDR3 DNA is TGTGCCAGCAGCCAAGCACAGGCAGCCACTGAAGCTTTCTTT. This sequence joins TRBV3-1 and TRBJ1-1; D perhaps matches TRBD1 (5 bases). V was cut by 1 base and J by 4 bases, with 10 bases left in between. CDR1 and CDR2 (germline): LGHDT, YNNKEL (reference sequence). The CDR3 extends over 14 amino acids.

This clonotype was counted at least ten times. The chain combines TRBV9 with TRBJ1-5, with TRBD1 matching over 9 bases. This CDR3 is 15 amino acids long. Per the germline V gene, CDR1 is SGDLS and CDR2 is YYNGEE. Trimming at V came to 4 bases and at J to 5 bases, leaving 7 bases not matched to a gene. The CDR3: CASSPGQGLYQPQHF. Here the CDR3 DNA reads TGTGCCAGCAGCCCGGGACAGGGATTATATCAGCCCCAGCATTTT.

This clonotype was found many times. CDR3 DNA sequence: TGCGCCAGCAGCCAAGCCCCCGGGGAGACCCAGTACTTC. Its translation is CASSQAPGETQYF. The genes are TRBV4-1 and TRBJ2-5, with D unresolved. Trimming left V 1 base short and J 5 bases short, with 8 bases between. Germline assignment: CDR1 MGHRA and CDR2 YSYEKL. CDR3 size: 13 residues.

Comments on this clonotype: A far larger clone is just one base off, so this is likely a read error. The rearrangement uses TRBV28 and TRBJ2-1, with 7 nucleotides matching TRBD2. The length of the CDR3 is 15 residues. Germline-derived CDR1 and CDR2 are MDHEN and SYDVKM. V dropped 3 bases and J dropped 10; count of bases not matched to a gene: 12. The CDR3 loop reads CASSLAGASSYEQFF. Written as DNA, the CDR3 is TGTGCCAGCAGTTTGGCGGGAGCTTCCTCCTACGAGCAGTTCTTC.

The V call is TRBV25-1, the J call TRBJ1-2; 12 bases fit TRBD1. V was pared by 3 bases and J by 8 bases, with 10 bases of the junction left unmatched. The CDR3 totals 16 residues. Germline-derived CDR1 and CDR2 are MGHDK and SYGVNS. The CDR3 loop reads CASSDSARDRGLGYTF. CDR3 coding DNA: TGTGCCAGCAGTGACAGCGCCCGGGACAGGGGGCTCGGCTACACCTTC.

This clonotype was seen many times. This chain links TRBV6-1 with TRBJ2-2, with TRBD1 identical over 8 bases. V dropped 2 bases and J dropped 6; count of bases not matched to a gene: 8. Germline CDR1 MNHNS, CDR2 SASEGT. The CDR3 runs to 16 residues. Here the CDR3 reads CASSEWTGRIAGELFF. CDR3 in DNA: TGTGCCAGCAGTGAATGGACAGGGAGAATTGCCGGGGAGCTGTTTTTT.

This clonotype was observed many times. The chain combines TRBV29-1 with TRBJ2-1; D is perhaps TRBD1 or TRBD2 (5 bases each). Trimming took off 6 bases at V and 8 bases at J, with 23 bases between the two ends. Germline loops: CDR1 SQVTM, CDR2 ANQGSEA. CDR3 size: 15 residues. DNA for the CDR3: TGCAGCGTCGAACAGGTAGGGACGGGGTTCCATGAGCAGTTCTTC. Protein product: CSVEQVGTGFHEQFF.

The chain joins TRBV24-1 to TRBJ2-5; 11 positions match TRBD2. This CDR3 region has 15 residues. After removal of 5 bases from V and 3 bases from J, the junction contained 4 bases not matched to a gene. CDR1 and CDR2 from the germline V gene are KGHDR and SFDVKD. DNA for the CDR3: TGTGCCACCAGTGTTTCGACTAGCGGGAAAGAGACCCAGTACTTC. It translates to CATSVSTSGKETQYF.

This clonotype was seen repeatedly, ten times or more. V is TRBV3-1 and J is TRBJ2-7; no reliable D call. Trimming left V 5 bases short and J 1 base short, with 15 bases between. There are 15 residues in the CDR3. Germline assignment: CDR1 LGHDT and CDR2 YNNKEL (reference sequence). The CDR3 bases are TGTGCCAGCAGCGTTCGGACGTCCTTTTCCTACGAGCAGTACTTC. Protein product: CASSVRTSFSYEQYF.

The table lists this clonotype with a few counts. This rearrangement joins TRBV18 to TRBJ2-7; TRBD1 is a possible D gene (6 bases). CDR3 length: 15 residues. Germline CDR1 KGHSH, CDR2 LQKENI. V lost 6 bases to trimming and J lost 0 bases, with 15 bases between them. The CDR3 is CASSRYRDPSYEQYF. CDR3 bases: TGTGCCAGCTCGCGCTACAGGGACCCCTCCTACGAGCAGTACTTC.

Many counts were recorded for this clonotype. The gene calls are TRBV5-6 and TRBJ1-6; the match to TRBD1 covers 7 bases. Germline V gives CDR1 SGHDT, CDR2 YYEEEE. Unmatched junction bases numbered 6, after V lost 2 bases and J lost 7 bases. The CDR3 totals 15 residues. CDR3 coding DNA: TGTGCCAGCAGCTTCTCGGGACAGACGAATTCACCCCTCCACTTT. This codes for CASSFSGQTNSPLHF. Combining the CDR3 with reference TRBV5-6 and TRBJ1-6 gives the whole variable domain DAGVTQSPTHLIKTRGQQVTLRCSPKSGHDTVSWYQQALGQGPQFIFQYYEEEERQRGNFPDRFSGHQFPNYSSELNVNALLLGDSALYLCASSFSGQTNSPLHFGNGTRLTVT.

This clonotype was detected many times. This chain uses TRBV5-1 with TRBJ1-2; D is undetermined. Germline V lookup: CDR1 SGHRS, CDR2 YFSETQ. CDR3 length: 13 amino acids. V was trimmed by 4 bases and J by 8 bases, leaving 15 bases between them. CDR3 in amino acids: CASSRDRNAGYTF. The CDR3 DNA reads TGCGCCAGCAGCCGCGACCGAAACGCAGGCTACACCTTC.